A single sample is the source of the 28 T cell receptor beta chains below, sequenced in a study of T cells expressing NK-cell markers. TCRdb reanalyzed the 5' RACE reads, giving one entry per CDR3 protein sequence and no DNA. This listing includes approximately 420,000 distinct CDR3 sequences. Specimen: blood T cells: a sorted CD56 or NKG2C T cell subset, CD4+ or CD8+ T cells, or bulk PBMC T cells (not recorded which). All receptors come from a woman aged 45 to 65 in good health.

This rearrangement joins TRBV10-2 to TRBJ2-2; TCRdb's assignment of TRBD2 cannot be checked, as there is no DNA. The CDR3 loop spans 17 amino acids. Germline lookup yields CDR1 WSHSY and CDR2 SAAADI. Here the CDR3 reads CASVIGLAEGNTGELFF.

The V call is TRBV6-2 or TRBV6-3, the J call TRBJ1-1. Germline V gene data show CDR1 as MNHEY and CDR2 as SVGEGT. This CDR3 comprises 13 residues. The CDR3 sequence: CASGEVSGTEAFF.

This chain connects TRBV30 to TRBJ2-2. CDR3 length equals 16 residues. From germline, CDR1 is GTSNPN and CDR2 SVGIG (reference sequence). The CDR3 loop reads CAWSRRAASNTGELFF.

This chain connects TRBV27 to TRBJ1-6; TCRdb proposes TRBD1, but this gene call is untestable without DNA. The CDR3 contains 13 residues. Germline values: CDR1 MNHEY, CDR2 SMNVEV (reference sequence). CDR3 loop: CASSFHRNSPLHF.

The chain links TRBV5-1 to TRBJ2-1; TCRdb returns TRBD2, unconfirmable since there is no DNA. Germline CDR1 reads SGHRS; CDR2 reads YFSETQ. The length of the CDR3 is 15 residues. The chain's CDR3 is CASSPEGTSGREQFF.

V gene TRBV29-1 combines with J gene TRBJ2-7; the TRBD1 assignment by TCRdb is unverifiable without DNA. The germline gives CDR1 SQVTM, CDR2 ANQGSEA. The CDR3 totals 13 residues. The CDR3 here is CSVADRGLFEQYF.

The chain employs TRBV15 and TRBJ2-3; the TCRdb D gene call, TRBD2, has no DNA to confirm it. Germline CDR1 is LNHNV and CDR2 is YYDKDF (reference sequence). CDR3 length: 17 amino acids. CDR3 in amino acids: CATSRDKRLADTDTQYF.

V is TRBV15 and J is TRBJ2-1; as DNA is missing, the TRBD2 call by TCRdb cannot be tested. Germline-derived CDR1 and CDR2 are LNHNV and YYDKDF (reference sequence). The CDR3 has 18 amino acids. Here the CDR3 reads CATSRTSGIPLTYNEQFF.

This chain connects TRBV12-3 or TRBV12-4 to TRBJ1-6; TCRdb's D call, TRBD1, is unchecked because there is no DNA. The CDR3 has 14 residues. The CDR3 here is CASSLQGAPSALHF.

The chain employs TRBV9 and TRBJ1-1; TCRdb proposes TRBD1, but this gene call is untestable without DNA. Germline assignment: CDR1 SGDLS and CDR2 YYNGEE. This CDR3 comprises 16 residues. The CDR3 region is CASSPGTGGMNTEAFF.

This chain links TRBV6-1 with TRBJ1-2. The CDR3 length is 11 residues. Germline values: CDR1 MNHNS, CDR2 SASEGT. The CDR3 loop reads CASSPRGGYTF.

The gene calls are TRBV29-1 and TRBJ2-3; as DNA is missing, the TRBD1 call by TCRdb cannot be tested. CDR3 length: 14 amino acids. Germline CDR1 SQVTM, CDR2 ANQGSEA. CDR3 protein: CSVTTGGKTDTQYF.

The chain carries TRBV29-1 and TRBJ1-5; TCRdb indicates TRBD1, and absent DNA this call remains unverified. CDR3 length: 13 residues. Germline values: CDR1 SQVTM, CDR2 ANQGSEA. The CDR3 sequence is CSVPGTGIQPQHF.

The chain joins TRBV30 to TRBJ2-1. Germline V CDR1 and CDR2: GTSNPN, SVGIG (reference sequence). This CDR3 spans 13 amino acids. The CDR3 loop reads CAWSLTRSSEQFF.

The chain joins TRBV28 to TRBJ2-3; absent DNA, TCRdb's TRBD1 call cannot be checked. Germline CDR1 is MDHEN and CDR2 is SYDVKM. The CDR3 sequence is 14 residues long. CDR3 in amino acids: CASSLPKRGDTQYF.

This rearrangement joins TRBV15 to TRBJ2-1; the D call of TRBD1 rests on TCRdb alone, since no DNA is present to check it. The CDR3 contains 21 residues. In germline, CDR1 is LNHNV, CDR2 YYDKDF (reference sequence). This CDR3 reads CATSTPLARPKLQSSYNEQFF.

V is TRBV20-1 and J is TRBJ2-3; TCRdb's D gene call, TRBD1, goes unchecked for lack of DNA. The CDR3 extends over 15 amino acids. The germline V gene encodes CDR1 DFQATT and CDR2 SNEGSKA (reference sequence). This CDR3 is CSAQNDRGGTDTQYF.

This chain links TRBV12-3 or TRBV12-4 with TRBJ2-7. This CDR3 comprises 15 residues. Here the CDR3 reads CASSLAGLNSYEQYF.

The rearrangement uses TRBV20-1 and TRBJ2-1; the D call from TCRdb, TRBD1, cannot be confirmed without DNA. CDR3 length equals 16 residues. The V gene's germline CDR1 is DFQATT and CDR2 SNEGSKA (reference sequence). CDR3 amino acids: CSANVGATRSYNEQFF.

The chain employs TRBV20-1 and TRBJ2-5; TCRdb names TRBD1, which stays unverified in the absence of DNA. Germline CDR1 DFQATT, CDR2 SNEGSKA (reference sequence). This CDR3 is built from 19 residues. The CDR3 spells CSARELPRSSYDWGETQYF.

The V call is TRBV5-6, the J call TRBJ2-3; TCRdb outputs TRBD2, but without DNA this stays unchecked. From germline, CDR1 is SGHDT and CDR2 YYEEEE. This CDR3 has 17 amino acids. The CDR3: CASSLVQGLSRTDTQYF.

The chain links TRBV15 to TRBJ2-7; without DNA, the TCRdb call of TRBD1 cannot be checked. Per the germline V gene, CDR1 is LNHNV and CDR2 is YYDKDF (reference sequence). This CDR3 spans 16 amino acids. The CDR3 loop reads CATSRDTRDTSYEQYF.

The V gene is TRBV4-2, the J gene TRBJ2-3; TCRdb calls TRBD1, which cannot be checked without DNA. Germline V gene data show CDR1 as LGHNA and CDR2 as YNFKEQ. The CDR3 has 15 amino acids. The CDR3 sequence is CASSQEQGETDTQYF.

The chain couples TRBV12-5 to TRBJ1-3; TCRdb outputs TRBD1, but without DNA this stays unchecked. Germline V gene sequence: CDR1 LGHNT, CDR2 FRNRAP. This CDR3 contains 15 residues. CDR3 amino acids: CASGPTGRSGNTIYF.

V is TRBV20-1 and J is TRBJ2-5; TCRdb reports TRBD2, a call that lacks DNA to check it against. The CDR3 spans 20 residues. Looked up from germline, CDR1 is DFQATT and CDR2 is SNEGSKA (reference sequence). CDR3 amino acids: CSAREIGTSGRRSQQETQYF.

Here the CDR3 reads CASSLSGRTYNEQFF. The V call is TRBV12-3 or TRBV12-4, the J call TRBJ2-1. The CDR3 is 15 amino acids.

The rearrangement links TRBV5-1 to TRBJ2-1. This CDR3 spans 15 amino acids. CDR1 is SGHRS, CDR2 YFSETQ, per germline. CDR3 sequence: CASSFGLSSYNEQFF.

The V call is TRBV5-4, the J call TRBJ1-1. Germline V gives CDR1 SGHNT, CDR2 YYREEE (reference sequence). This CDR3 is 13 amino acids long. The CDR3 protein is CASSRPEAKEAFF.